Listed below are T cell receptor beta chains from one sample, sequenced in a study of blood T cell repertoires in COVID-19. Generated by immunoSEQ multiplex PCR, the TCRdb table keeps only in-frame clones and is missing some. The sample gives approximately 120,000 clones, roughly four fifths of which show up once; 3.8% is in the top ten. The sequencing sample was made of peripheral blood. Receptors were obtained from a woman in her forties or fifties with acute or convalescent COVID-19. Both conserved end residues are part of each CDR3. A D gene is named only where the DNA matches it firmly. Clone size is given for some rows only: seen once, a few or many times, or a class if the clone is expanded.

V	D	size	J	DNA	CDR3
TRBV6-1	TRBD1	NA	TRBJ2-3	TGTGCCAGCAGTGAAGGGACAGGACTTTCATATACGCAGTATTTT	CASSEGTGLSYTQYF
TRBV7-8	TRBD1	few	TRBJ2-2	TGTGCCGGCTACAGGGGAGAGACCGGGGAGCTGTTTTTT	CAGYRGETGELFF
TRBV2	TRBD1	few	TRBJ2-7	TGTGCCAGCAAAGGGACAGGGTTCTACGAGCAGTACTTC	CASKGTGFYEQYF
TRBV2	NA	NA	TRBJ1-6	TGTGCCAGCAGTGGGGGGGTTAGGGGAAGGAATTCACCCCTCCACTTT	CASSGGVRGRNSPLHF
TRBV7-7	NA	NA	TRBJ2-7	TGTGCTAGCAGCTTGGGAGGTCTGGCTATCCCTTCCTACGAGCAGTACTTC	CASSLGGLAIPSYEQYF
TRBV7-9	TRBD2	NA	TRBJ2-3	TGTGCCATCCCCCTGAGGGGAAGCGGGAGCCAGGGAGATACGCAGTATTTT	CAIPLRGSGSQGDTQYF
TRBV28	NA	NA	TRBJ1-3	TGTGCCAGCAGTTTATATAGCTCTGGAAACACCATATATTTT	CASSLYSSGNTIYF
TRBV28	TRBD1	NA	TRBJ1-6	TGTGCCAGCTCAGGGGGTAAAAGAAATTCACCCCTCCACTTT	CASSGGKRNSPLHF
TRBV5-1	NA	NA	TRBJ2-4	TGCGCCAGCAGCTTGGACGGTCAAAACATTCAGTACTTC	CASSLDGQNIQYF
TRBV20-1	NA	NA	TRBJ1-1	TGCAGTGCTAGTAGATACACCGTCACTGAAGCTTTCTTT	CSASRYTVTEAFF
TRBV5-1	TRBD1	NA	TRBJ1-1	TGCGCCAGCAGCTTAGGGGACAGTAGGAACACTGAAGCTTTCTTT	CASSLGDSRNTEAFF
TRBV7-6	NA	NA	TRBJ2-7	TGTGCCAGCAGCCCTACAGAGGGCTACGAGCAGTACTTC	CASSPTEGYEQYF
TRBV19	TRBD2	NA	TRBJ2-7	TGTGCCAGTAGTGTTGGACTAGCGGGCCTCTCCTACGAGCAGTACTTC	CASSVGLAGLSYEQYF
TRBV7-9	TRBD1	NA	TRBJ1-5	TGTGCCAGCAGCTCCCCGGGACAGGCTGATGAGCCCCAGCATTTT	CASSSPGQADEPQHF
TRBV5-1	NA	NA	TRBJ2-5	TGCGCCAGCAGCTTGGCCTGGGGGGTTGGAGAGACCCAGTACTTC	CASSLAWGVGETQYF
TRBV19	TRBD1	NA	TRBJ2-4	TGTGCCAGTAGTCCTTTAAACAGGGGAAAAAACATTCAGTACTTC	CASSPLNRGKNIQYF
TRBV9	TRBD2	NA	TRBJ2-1	TGTGCCAGCAGCCCCCGTGGTAGCGGGAGTTGGAATGAGCAGTTCTTC	CASSPRGSGSWNEQFF
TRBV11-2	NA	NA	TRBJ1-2	TGTGCCAGCAGCCAGGGTGGTTGGGGCTATGGCTACACCTTC	CASSQGGWGYGYTF
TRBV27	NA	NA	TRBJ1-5	TGTGCCAGCAGTTTAGGCCCTTATAGCAATCAGCCCCAGCATTTT	CASSLGPYSNQPQHF
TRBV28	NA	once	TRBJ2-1	TGTGCCAGCAGCCGAACAGGGAGTGGGTCCTACAATGAGCAGTTCTTC	CASSRTGSGSYNEQFF
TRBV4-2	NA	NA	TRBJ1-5	TGTGCCAGCAGCCAAGATCGGACAGCTTATAGCAATCAGCCCCAGCATTTT	CASSQDRTAYSNQPQHF
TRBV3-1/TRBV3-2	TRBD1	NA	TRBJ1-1	TGTGCCAGCAGCCAACACTCGGACAGGGGCACTGAAGCTTTCTTT	CASSQHSDRGTEAFF
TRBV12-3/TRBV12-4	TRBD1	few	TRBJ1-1	TGTGCCAGCAGACCAACAGGGGACACTGAAGCTTTCTTT	CASRPTGDTEAFF
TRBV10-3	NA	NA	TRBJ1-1	TGTGCCATCAGTGAGACTGGGGCCGCTTTCTTT	CAISETGAAFF
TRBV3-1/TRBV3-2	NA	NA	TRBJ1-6	TGTGCCAGCAGCCAGGGAGACTCACCCCTCCACTTT	CASSQGDSPLHF
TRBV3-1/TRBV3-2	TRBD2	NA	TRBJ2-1	TGTGCCAGCAGCCAAGAGATTAGCGGGGCCCGGGGTGAGCAGTTCTTC	CASSQEISGARGEQFF
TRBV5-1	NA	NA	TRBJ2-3	TGCGCCAGCAGCTTCAACGGTGAGAAGGATACGCAGTATTTT	CASSFNGEKDTQYF
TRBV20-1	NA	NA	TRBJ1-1	TGCAGTGCTAGCTCGAACACTGAAGCTTTCTTT	CSASSNTEAFF
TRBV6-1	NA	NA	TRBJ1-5	TGTGCCAGCAGTGGAAGGACAGTCCGAGATCAGCCCCAGCATTTT	CASSGRTVRDQPQHF
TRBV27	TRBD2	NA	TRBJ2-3	TGTGCCAGCAGTTCCGATCCGGGGGGTCGGCGGGCAGATACGCAGTATTTT	CASSSDPGGRRADTQYF
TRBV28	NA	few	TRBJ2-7	TGTGCCAGCAGTTACAGCAACTCCTACGAGCAGTACTTC	CASSYSNSYEQYF
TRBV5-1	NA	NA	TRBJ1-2	TGCGCCAGCAGCTTGCGTCAGGGCAACTATGGCTACACCTTC	CASSLRQGNYGYTF
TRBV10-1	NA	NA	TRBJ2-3	TGCGCCAGCAGTGAGTCTAGCGGAGGGGCAGATACGCAGTATTTT	CASSESSGGADTQYF
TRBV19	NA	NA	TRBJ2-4	TGTGCCAGTAGTATAGGAGGGCTAGCCAAAAACATTCAGTACTTC	CASSIGGLAKNIQYF
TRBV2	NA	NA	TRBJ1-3	TGTGCCAGCAGTGGACAGCTCTCTGGAAACACCATATATTTT	CASSGQLSGNTIYF
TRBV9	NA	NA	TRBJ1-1	TGTGCCAGCAGCTCATCCAAAAACATGAACACTGAAGCTTTCTTT	CASSSSKNMNTEAFF
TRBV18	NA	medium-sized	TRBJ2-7	TGTGCCAGCTCACCTGGAGTTGGATCGTACGAGCAGTACTTC	CASSPGVGSYEQYF